These T cell receptor beta chains were read from a single sample in a study of blood T cells in healthy people across ages. TCRdb re-called the 5' RACE reads through MiXCR, storing one row per CDR3 protein. The sample gives 600,000 or so distinct CDR3 sequences, 21% of which show up once; roughly 3.6% is in the top ten. Material for sequencing was blood. All receptors come from a man between 65 and 85 years old in good health. The CDR3 runs from the conserved cysteine through the conserved F or W. D genes are given only for firm matches. Clone size is stated in some rows and not others, as once, few, many or a class when expanded.

>TRBJ2-5|.|.|TRBV6-5
TGTGCCAGCAGTTCAGCGGAGTGGGAGACCCAGTACTTC
CASSSAEWETQYF
>TRBJ1-5|few|.|TRBV2
TGTGCCAGCAGTGAAGCGCCGAGACGGAATCAGCCCCAGCATTTT
CASSEAPRRNQPQHF
>TRBJ2-5|many|.|TRBV4-1
TGCGCCAGCGGTCCCAGCGGGCAAGAGACCCAGTACTTC
CASGPSGQETQYF
>TRBJ2-3|.|.|TRBV6-1
TGTGCCAGCAGCGGAGACTACAGAGATACGCAGTATTTT
CASSGDYRDTQYF
>TRBJ2-1|.|TRBD2|TRBV11-3
TGTGCCAGCAGCTTAGATACAGCGGGATACAATGAGCAGTTCTTC
CASSLDTAGYNEQFF
>TRBJ2-7|.|.|TRBV20-1
TGCAGTGCCCCAAACTATGGCGAGCAGTACTTC
CSAPNYGEQYF
>TRBJ2-7|few|TRBD2|TRBV4-2
TGTGCCAGCAGCCAAGATATCGGGACTAGCTACTACGAGCAGTACTTC
CASSQDIGTSYYEQYF
>TRBJ2-1|.|TRBD2|TRBV7-3
TGTCAGCCGACTAGCGGGAGGGCTCAGGCCCAACACAATGAGCAGTTCTTC
CQPTSGRAQAQHNEQFF
>TRBJ2-5|.|.|TRBV28
TGTGCCAGCAGTTTCAGTGCGTTGGGGACCCAGTACTTC
CASSFSALGTQYF
>TRBJ2-3|.|.|TRBV5-1
TGCGCCAGCAGCTTGGTTGACGGCGCAGATACGCAGTATTTT
CASSLVDGADTQYF
>TRBJ2-1|.|.|TRBV6-5
TGTGCCAGCAGCCGGAGAGGGGTGGTGTACAATGAGCAGTTCTTC
CASSRRGVVYNEQFF
>TRBJ2-6|.|TRBD1|TRBV7-3
TGTGCCAGCAGCCCAGGAGACAGGGCCGGGGCCAACGTCCTGACTTTC
CASSPGDRAGANVLTF
>TRBJ2-1|few|TRBD2|TRBV4-1
TGCGCCAGCAGCCAAGCAGACGGGGCTAGCGGGGAGGTAGACAATGAGCAGTTCTTC
CASSQADGASGEVDNEQFF
>TRBJ2-5|.|.|TRBV7-9
TGTGCCAGCAGCTTAGAGCCAGGGGGGATCGAGACCCAGTACTTC
CASSLEPGGIETQYF
>TRBJ2-1|few|.|TRBV2
TGTGCCAGCAGGGGAGACGCGGGTGAGCAGTTCTTC
CASRGDAGEQFF
>TRBJ2-5|.|.|TRBV20-1
TGCAGTGTCACCGGGACGGACGGAGAGACCCAGTACTTC
CSVTGTDGETQYF
>TRBJ1-6|few|.|TRBV28
TGTGCCAGCAGTACTACGGGATTGTCGAGGAATTCACCCCTCCACTTT
CASSTTGLSRNSPLHF
>TRBJ2-5|few|TRBD2|TRBV7-2
TGTGCCAGCAGCCTACTAGCGGGGGAGCTGTACTTC
CASSLLAGELYF
>TRBJ2-5|.|.|TRBV28
TGTGCCAGCAGTCAAGGACGTAAAGAGACCCAGTACTTC
CASSQGRKETQYF
>TRBJ2-7|few|.|TRBV3-1
TGTGCCAGCAGCCTCCTAGCGCGGTCACCGGGATACGAGCAGTACTTC
CASSLLARSPGYEQYF
>TRBJ1-2|many|.|TRBV5-1
TGCGCCAGCAGCTTGGGAAGTCTGAGCGATGGCTACACCTTC
CASSLGSLSDGYTF
>TRBJ2-7|few|.|TRBV16
TGTGCCAGCAGCCTGGGACTCCCAAGCTCCTACGAGCAGTACTTC
CASSLGLPSSYEQYF
>TRBJ2-3|.|TRBD2|TRBV2
TGTGCCAGCAGTGCTAGCGGGGGCCCAGATACGCAGTATTTT
CASSASGGPDTQYF
>TRBJ1-4|.|.|TRBV9
TGTGCCAGCAGCGTAGGAGCTCCAAATGAAAAACTGTTTTTT
CASSVGAPNEKLFF
>TRBJ2-2|.|.|TRBV7-3
TGTGCCAGCAGCCCTCGGGGAGCACACACCGGGGAGCTGTTTTTT
CASSPRGAHTGELFF
>TRBJ1-1|.|.|TRBV30
TGTGCCTGGACTTTACCGGGGAGACCTACTGAAGCTTTCTTT
CAWTLPGRPTEAFF
>TRBJ2-1|.|TRBD1|TRBV7-2
TGTGCCAGCAGCAAACAGGGGTACAATGAGCAGTTCTTC
CASSKQGYNEQFF
>TRBJ1-5|few|TRBD1|TRBV6-1
TGTGCCAGCATTACTTCCGGGACAGTCGATCAGCCCCAGCATTTT
CASITSGTVDQPQHF
>TRBJ2-3|.|.|TRBV6-1
TGTGCCAGCAGTGTAAATGCAGATACGCAGTATTTT
CASSVNADTQYF
>TRBJ2-3|few|TRBD2|TRBV5-6
TGTGCCAGCAGCTTCCAGGCTAGCGGGATTTCAGATACGCAGTATTTT
CASSFQASGISDTQYF
>TRBJ1-6|few|.|TRBV3-1
TGTGCCAGCAGCCAAACCACCGAATCACCCCTCCACTTT
CASSQTTESPLHF
>TRBJ1-5|.|TRBD1|TRBV20-1
TGCAGTGCTACTGATCCGGGACAGCGCAATCAGCCCCAGCATTTT
CSATDPGQRNQPQHF
>TRBJ2-3|few|.|TRBV7-6
TGTGCCAGCGGCAGGGACCCTAGCACAGATACGCAGTATTTT
CASGRDPSTDTQYF
>TRBJ2-7|few|.|TRBV12-3/TRBV12-4
TGTGCCAGCAGTTCTAACCGCTACTCCTACGAGCAGTACTTC
CASSSNRYSYEQYF
>TRBJ2-3|.|TRBD2|TRBV5-1
TGCGCCAGCAGCTGGGGCAAACTTAGCGGGACGGGGACAGATACGCAGTATTTT
CASSWGKLSGTGTDTQYF
>TRBJ1-2|few|TRBD1|TRBV20-1
TGCAGTGCTCCTACCGGGACAGGGGATGGCTACACCTTC
CSAPTGTGDGYTF
>TRBJ2-2|many|.|TRBV5-6
TGTGCCAGCAGCTGGTCGGCCGGGGAGCTGTTTTTT
CASSWSAGELFF
>TRBJ2-2|.|.|TRBV2
TGTGCCAGCAGCCCCCTCGAGACCGGGGAGCTGTTTTTT
CASSPLETGELFF
>TRBJ2-4|.|.|TRBV20-1
TGCAGTGCTAGAGAGTCAGGGGCCAAAAACATTCAGTACTTC
CSARESGAKNIQYF
>TRBJ2-7|many|TRBD1|TRBV7-2
TGTGCCAGCCGAAGAGGGACAGGGTTCAACGAGCAGTACTTC
CASRRGTGFNEQYF
>TRBJ2-1|few|TRBD2|TRBV3-1
TGTGCCAGCAGCCAAGAGGCGGGAGGGTCCTACAATGAGCAGTTCTTC
CASSQEAGGSYNEQFF
>TRBJ2-2|few|.|TRBV28
TGTGCCAGCAGTTTAGGTGGTTTCAGGGGCACCGGGGAGCTGTTTTTT
CASSLGGFRGTGELFF
>TRBJ1-1|.|.|TRBV29-1
TGCAGCGTAATGGGACTTATGAACACTGAAGCTTTCTTT
CSVMGLMNTEAFF
>TRBJ1-5|.|TRBD1|TRBV25-1
TGTGCCAGCAGTATATTACCGGGACAGGGGCTCCATCAGCCCCAGCATTTT
CASSILPGQGLHQPQHF
>TRBJ2-7|.|.|TRBV20-1
TGCAGTGCTACCGCTATTGAGGGGACCGCTAACTACGAGCAGTACTTC
CSATAIEGTANYEQYF
>TRBJ2-3|.|.|TRBV5-1
TGCGCCAGCGCGGCAAGCACAGATACGCAGTATTTT
CASAASTDTQYF